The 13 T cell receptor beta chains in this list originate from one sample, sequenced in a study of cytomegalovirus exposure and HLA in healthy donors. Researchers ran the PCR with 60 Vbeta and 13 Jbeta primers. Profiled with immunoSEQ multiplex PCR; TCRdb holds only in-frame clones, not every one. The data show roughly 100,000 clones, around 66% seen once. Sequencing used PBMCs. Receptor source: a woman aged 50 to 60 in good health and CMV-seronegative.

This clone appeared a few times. The CDR3 reads CSATRETQYF. CDR3 coding DNA: TGCAGTGCTACGAGAGAGACCCAGTACTTC. The chain employs TRBV20-1 and TRBJ2-5; D remains unclear. This CDR3 has 10 residues. Deletions cut 4 bases from V and 4 bases from J, with 4 bases between. The germline V gene encodes CDR1 DFQATT and CDR2 SNEGSKA (reference sequence).

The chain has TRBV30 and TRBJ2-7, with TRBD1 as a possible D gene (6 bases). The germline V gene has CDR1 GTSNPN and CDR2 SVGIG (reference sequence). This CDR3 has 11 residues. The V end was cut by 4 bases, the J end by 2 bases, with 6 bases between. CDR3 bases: TGTGCCTGGAACAGGGCCTACGAGCAGTACTTC. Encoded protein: CAWNRAYEQYF.

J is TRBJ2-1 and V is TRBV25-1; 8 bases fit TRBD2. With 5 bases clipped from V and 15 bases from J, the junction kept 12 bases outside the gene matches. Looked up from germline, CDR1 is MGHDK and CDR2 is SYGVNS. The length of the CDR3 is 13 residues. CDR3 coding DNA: TGTGCCAGCAGTCCAAATCAAGACGGGAGGGCGTTCTTC. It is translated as CASSPNQDGRAFF.

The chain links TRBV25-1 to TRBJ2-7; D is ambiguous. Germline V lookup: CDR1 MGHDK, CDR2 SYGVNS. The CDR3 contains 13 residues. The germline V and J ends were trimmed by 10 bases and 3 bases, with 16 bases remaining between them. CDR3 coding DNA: TGTGCCAACCCACTCCAGGCTAACTACGAGCAGTACTTC. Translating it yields CANPLQANYEQYF.

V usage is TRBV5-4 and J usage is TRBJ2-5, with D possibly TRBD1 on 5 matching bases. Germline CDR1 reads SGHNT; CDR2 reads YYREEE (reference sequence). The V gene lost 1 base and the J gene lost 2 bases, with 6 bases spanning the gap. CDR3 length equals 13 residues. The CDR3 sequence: CASSLKGQETQYF. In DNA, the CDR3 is TGTGCCAGCAGCTTGAAGGGGCAAGAGACCCAGTACTTC.

The CDR3 nucleotides read TGTGCCAGCAGCCACGGGATTTATAGCAATCAGCCCCAGCATTTT. Protein: CASSHGIYSNQPQHF. The chain employs TRBV6-6 and TRBJ1-5, with D unclear. V was trimmed by 6 bases and J by 0 bases, leaving 12 bases between them. Germline lookup yields CDR1 MNHNY and CDR2 SVGAGI (reference sequence). The CDR3 is 15 amino acids.

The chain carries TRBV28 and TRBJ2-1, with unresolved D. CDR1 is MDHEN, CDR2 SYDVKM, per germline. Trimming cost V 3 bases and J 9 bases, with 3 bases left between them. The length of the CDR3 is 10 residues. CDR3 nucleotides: TGTGCCAGCAGTTTCCGTGAGCAGTTCTTC. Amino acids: CASSFREQFF.

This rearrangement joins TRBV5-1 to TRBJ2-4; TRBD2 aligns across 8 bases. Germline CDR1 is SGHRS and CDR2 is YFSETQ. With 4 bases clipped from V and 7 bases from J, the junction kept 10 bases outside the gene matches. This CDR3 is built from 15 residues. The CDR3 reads CASSGGAGVRNIQYF. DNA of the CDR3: TGCGCCAGCAGCGGTGGAGCGGGAGTTAGGAACATTCAGTACTTC.

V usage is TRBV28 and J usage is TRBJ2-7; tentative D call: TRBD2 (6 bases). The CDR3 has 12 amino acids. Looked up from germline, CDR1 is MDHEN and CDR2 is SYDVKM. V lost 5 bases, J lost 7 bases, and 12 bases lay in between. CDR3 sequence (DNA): TGTGCCAGCAGTGCCCCGGGGAGGGAGCAGTACTTC. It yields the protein CASSAPGREQYF.

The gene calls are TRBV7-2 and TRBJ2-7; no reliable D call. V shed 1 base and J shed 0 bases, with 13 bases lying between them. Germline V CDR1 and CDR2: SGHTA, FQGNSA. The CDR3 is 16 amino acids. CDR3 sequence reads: CASSLDVSYGSYEQYF. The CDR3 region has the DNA TGTGCCAGCAGCTTAGATGTGTCTTACGGCTCCTACGAGCAGTACTTC. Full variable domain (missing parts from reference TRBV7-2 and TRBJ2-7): GAGVSQSPSNKVTEKGKDVELRCDPISGHTALYWYRQSLGQGLEFLIYFQGNSAPDKSGLPSDRFSAERTGGSVSTLTIQRTQQEDSAVYLCASSLDVSYGSYEQYFGPGTRLTVT.

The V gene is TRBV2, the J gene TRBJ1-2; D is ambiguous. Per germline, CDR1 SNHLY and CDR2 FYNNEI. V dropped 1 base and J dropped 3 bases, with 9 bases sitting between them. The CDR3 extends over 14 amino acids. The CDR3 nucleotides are TGTGCCAGCAGTGAAGGGGCTATTCACTATGGCTACACCTTC. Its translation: CASSEGAIHYGYTF.

The CDR3 DNA reads as TGTGCCAGCAGCCTCCGGCTAGCGGGGGGCAGACCGACAGATACGCAGTATTTT. It specifies CASSLRLAGGRPTDTQYF. V is TRBV4-2 and J is TRBJ2-3, with 11 nucleotides matching TRBD2. Germline-derived CDR1 and CDR2 are LGHNA and YNFKEQ. The CDR3 has 18 amino acids. Trimming took 4 bases from V and 3 from J; bases not matched to a gene: 12.

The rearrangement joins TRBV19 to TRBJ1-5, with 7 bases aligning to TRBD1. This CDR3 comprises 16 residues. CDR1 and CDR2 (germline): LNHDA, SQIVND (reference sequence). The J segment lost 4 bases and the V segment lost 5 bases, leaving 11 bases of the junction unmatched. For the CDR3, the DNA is TGTGCCAGTAGTTTACTAATGACAGGGAATAATCAGCCCCAGCATTTT. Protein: CASSLLMTGNNQPQHF. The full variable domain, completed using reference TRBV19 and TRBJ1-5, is DGGITQSPKYLFRKEGQNVTLSCEQNLNHDAMYWYRQDPGQGLRLIYYSQIVNDFQKGDIAEGYSVSREKKESFPLTVTSAQKNPTAFYLCASSLLMTGNNQPQHFGDGTRLSIL.